Each of the 24 T cell receptor beta chains below was sequenced from the same sample in a study of control samples from healthy donors and cancer patients. Only in-frame clones appear in the TCRdb table, and some are missing; sequencing was by immunoSEQ multiplex PCR. The sample holds 390,000 or so clones; around 90% are singletons and the top ten take around 6.4%. The sequenced material came from PBMCs. These receptors were collected from a man aged 35 to 55 with head and neck cancer.

The gene calls are TRBV5-1 and TRBJ2-7; D call uncertain. Germline CDR1 SGHRS, CDR2 YFSETQ. V was clipped by 0 bases and J by 7 bases, with 17 bases between them. This CDR3 is built from 15 residues. For the CDR3, the DNA is TGCGCCAGCAGCTTGGGTGATGTAAATTCGAGAGAGCAGTACTTC. It is translated as CASSLGDVNSREQYF.

The rearrangement links TRBV5-1 to TRBJ2-1; 7 nucleotides align to TRBD2. This CDR3 has 13 amino acids. Germline V gives CDR1 SGHRS, CDR2 YFSETQ. After removal of 6 bases from V and 2 bases from J, the junction contained 2 bases not matched to a gene. CDR3 sequence reads: CASMAGAYNEQFF. The DNA of the CDR3 is TGCGCCAGCATGGCGGGGGCCTACAATGAGCAGTTCTTC.

The chain has TRBV7-9 and TRBJ2-7; the D is unclear. Between the trimmed V and J ends, which lost 2 bases and 5 bases, there was a span of 19 bases. Germline V gives CDR1 SEHNR, CDR2 FQNEAQ (reference sequence). The CDR3 extends over 16 amino acids. The CDR3 here is CASSLLGEGLKNEQYF. CDR3 nucleotides: TGTGCCAGCAGCTTACTTGGTGAAGGGTTGAAAAACGAGCAGTACTTC. Complete variable domain (other parts from reference TRBV7-9 and TRBJ2-7): DTGVSQNPRHKITKRGQNVTFRCDPISEHNRLYWYRQTLGQGPEFLTYFQNEAQLEKSRLLSDRFSAERPKGSFSTLEIQRTEQGDSAMYLCASSLLGEGLKNEQYFGPGTRLTVT.

The chain has TRBV11-2 and TRBJ1-2; 11 bases align to TRBD1. With 3 bases clipped from V and 4 bases from J, the junction kept 4 bases outside the gene matches. Looked up from germline, CDR1 is SGHAT and CDR2 is FQNNGV. The CDR3 is 15 amino acids. DNA for the CDR3: TGTGCCAGCAGCTTCGGACAGGGGGCTGCCTATGGCTACACCTTC. Encoded protein: CASSFGQGAAYGYTF.

The gene calls are TRBV11-2 and TRBJ2-7; D gene unclear. In germline, CDR1 is SGHAT, CDR2 FQNNGV. The CDR3 runs to 14 residues. The germline V and J ends were trimmed by 1 base and 2 bases, with 9 bases remaining between them. The CDR3 DNA reads as TGTGCCAGCAGCTTAGGGAGCAGAACCTACGAGCAGTACTTC. Amino acids: CASSLGSRTYEQYF.

The CDR3 is CASSFSGSQNIQYF. The CDR3 DNA sequence: TGTGCCAGCAGCTTCTCCGGGTCACAAAACATTCAGTACTTC. The V call is TRBV7-9, the J call TRBJ2-4, with D hard to call. The CDR3 covers 14 residues. The V end was cut by 3 bases, the J end by 5 bases, with 11 bases between. The germline V gene encodes CDR1 SEHNR and CDR2 FQNEAQ (reference sequence).

The chain is built from TRBV25-1 and TRBJ2-5, with D hard to call. The CDR3 covers 12 residues. Germline assignment: CDR1 MGHDK and CDR2 SYGVNS. Trimming left V 1 base short and J 5 bases short, with 5 bases between. The CDR3 sequence is CASSESPETQYF. The CDR3 DNA sequence: TGTGCCAGCAGTGAATCCCCCGAGACCCAGTACTTC. Full variable domain (missing parts from reference TRBV25-1 and TRBJ2-5): EADIYQTPRYLVIGTGKKITLECSQTMGHDKMYWYQQDPGMELHLIHYSYGVNSTEKGDLSSESTVSRIRTEHFPLTLESARPSHTSQYLCASSESPETQYFGPGTRLLVL.

The chain joins TRBV27 to TRBJ1-1; 8 positions match TRBD1. Germline CDR1 reads MNHEY; CDR2 reads SMNVEV (reference sequence). Unmatched junction bases numbered 5, after V lost 4 bases and J lost 1 base. The CDR3 is 15 residues long. The DNA for the CDR3 is TGTGCCAGCAGTTCGACAGGGGCCGCGAACACTGAAGCTTTCTTT. Its translation is CASSSTGAANTEAFF.

The gene calls are TRBV3-1 (or the pseudogene TRBV3-2) and TRBJ1-6; 8 bases match TRBD1. From germline, CDR1 is LGHDT and CDR2 YNNKEL (reference sequence). V was pared by 3 bases and J by 7 bases, with 11 bases of the junction left unmatched. The CDR3 sequence is 17 residues long. CDR3 loop: CASSHKTGVAENSPLHF. The CDR3 nucleotides read TGTGCCAGCAGCCATAAGACAGGGGTCGCAGAAAATTCACCCCTCCACTTT.

As to this clone: The identical CDR3 is also encoded by other nucleotide sequences in the sample. This sequence joins TRBV28 and TRBJ1-5; 7 bases match TRBD1. This CDR3 comprises 15 residues. CDR1 MDHEN and CDR2 SYDVKM come from the germline V gene. V shed 1 base and J 2 bases; nucleotides not matched to a gene: 2. In DNA, the CDR3 is TGTGCCAGCAGTTTATCCGGACAGGGCAATCAGCCCCAGCATTTT. As protein: CASSLSGQGNQPQHF.

This rearrangement joins TRBV4-1 to TRBJ2-7; D is undetermined. Germline V gene lookup returns CDR1 MGHRA and CDR2 YSYEKL. The CDR3 covers 12 residues. V was pared by 5 bases and J by 6 bases, with 11 bases between. The CDR3 DNA reads TGCGCCAGCAGCTCTAGACCCGCCGAGCAGTACTTC. It specifies CASSSRPAEQYF.

The gene calls are TRBV19 and TRBJ2-7; 9 nucleotides line up with TRBD2. This CDR3 has 14 amino acids. Losses at the gene ends were 5 bases for V and 3 bases for J; bases not matched to a gene: 5. The germline V gene encodes CDR1 LNHDA and CDR2 SQIVND (reference sequence). The CDR3 sequence is CASSPSGILYEQYF. The CDR3 DNA sequence: TGTGCCAGTAGTCCTAGCGGGATCCTCTACGAGCAGTACTTC. The full variable domain, with the rest looked up from reference TRBV19 and TRBJ2-7, is DGGITQSPKYLFRKEGQNVTLSCEQNLNHDAMYWYRQDPGQGLRLIYYSQIVNDFQKGDIAEGYSVSREKKESFPLTVTSAQKNPTAFYLCASSPSGILYEQYFGPGTRLTVT.

The gene calls are TRBV3-1 (or the pseudogene TRBV3-2) and TRBJ1-4; the D is unclear. This CDR3 is 15 amino acids long. V lost 5 bases and J 2 bases, leaving 12 bases between the germline ends. CDR1 LGHDT and CDR2 YNNKEL come from the germline V gene (reference sequence). The CDR3 DNA reads as TGTGCCAGCAGCGAAGTAGCTTGGACTAATGAAAAACTGTTTTTT. This encodes CASSEVAWTNEKLFF.

V and J are TRBV6-4 and TRBJ1-4; D call uncertain. Germline CDR1 reads MRHNA; CDR2 reads SNTAGT. The CDR3 has 15 amino acids. V dropped 2 bases and J dropped 8 bases, with 15 bases sitting between them. This chain's CDR3 is CASSDSPCLLEKLFF. CDR3 coding DNA: TGTGCCAGCAGTGACAGTCCCTGTCTACTCGAAAAACTGTTTTTT.

Only a few counts were recorded for this clone. V gene TRBV7-9 combines with J gene TRBJ1-5; no firm D call. The CDR3 is 13 residues long. Trimming stripped 2 bases from V and 6 bases from J, with 8 bases between. Germline V gene data show CDR1 as SEHNR and CDR2 as FQNEAQ (reference sequence). In nucleotides, the CDR3 is TGTGCCAGCAGCTTAAATGGTATTCAGCCCCAGCATTTT. Protein sequence: CASSLNGIQPQHF.

This chain joins TRBV11-2 and TRBJ2-5, with 7 bases that match TRBD2. V gave up 2 bases and J gave up 5 bases; unmatched junction bases: 8. The CDR3 is 15 amino acids. The germline V gene has CDR1 SGHAT and CDR2 FQNNGV. The CDR3 here is CASSLSGTAPETQYF. DNA for the CDR3: TGTGCCAGCAGCTTAAGCGGGACCGCCCCCGAGACCCAGTACTTC.

The rearrangement uses TRBV19 and TRBJ1-1, with D possibly being TRBD1 (6 bases). From germline, CDR1 is LNHDA and CDR2 SQIVND (reference sequence). The CDR3 is 17 amino acids. Trimming shortened V by 1 base and J by 5 bases, and 20 bases separated the two germline ends. CDR3 coding DNA: TGTGCCAGTAGTATAGTTCTGTATGGCAGGGGAGGAACTGAAGCTTTCTTT. Its protein product is CASSIVLYGRGGTEAFF.

The rearrangement links TRBV5-4 to TRBJ2-1, with D uncertain. This CDR3 is built from 11 residues. Germline CDR1 SGHNT, CDR2 YYREEE (reference sequence). V was trimmed by 2 bases and J by 15 bases, leaving 12 bases between them. The CDR3 region has the DNA TGTGCCAGCAGCTTTGAGTCCCACCGGTTCTTC. This gives the protein CASSFESHRFF. Filled out from reference TRBV5-4 and TRBJ2-1, the complete variable domain reads ETGVTQSPTHLIKTRGQQVTLRCSSQSGHNTVSWYQQALGQGPQFIFQYYREEENGRGNFPPRFSGLQFPNYSSELNVNALELDDSALYLCASSFESHRFFGPGTRLTVL.

The chain carries TRBV19 and TRBJ1-1, with D tentatively TRBD1 (5 bases). The germline V and J ends were trimmed by 5 bases and 1 base, with 17 bases remaining between them. Germline V gene data show CDR1 as LNHDA and CDR2 as SQIVND (reference sequence). CDR3 length: 16 amino acids. DNA of the CDR3: TGTGCCAGTAGTCCCCAGGGAGGGTTGGGGAACACTGAAGCTTTCTTT. This encodes CASSPQGGLGNTEAFF.

The chain joins TRBV5-1 to TRBJ1-2; D gene ambiguous. V was pared by 0 bases and J by 2 bases, with 11 bases between. Germline CDR1 and CDR2: SGHRS and YFSETQ. The CDR3 totals 15 residues. The CDR3: CASSLGGSRNYGYTF. The CDR3, as DNA: TGCGCCAGCAGCTTGGGAGGTAGCCGAAACTATGGCTACACCTTC. Complete variable domain (other parts from reference TRBV5-1 and TRBJ1-2): KAGVTQTPRYLIKTRGQQVTLSCSPISGHRSVSWYQQTPGQGLQFLFEYFSETQRNKGNFPGRFSGRQFSNSRSEMNVSTLELGDSALYLCASSLGGSRNYGYTFGSGTRLTVV.

The chain is built from TRBV6-5 and TRBJ1-3, with D possibly TRBD1 on 5 matching bases. The germline V and J ends were trimmed by 4 bases and 0 bases, with 7 bases remaining between them. Per germline, CDR1 MNHEY and CDR2 SVGAGI. This CDR3 is built from 14 residues. CDR3 coding DNA: TGTGCCAGCAGTTGGAGGGGCTCTGGAAACACCATATATTTT. Translating gives CASSWRGSGNTIYF.

V usage is TRBV14 and J usage is TRBJ2-3, with TRBD1 identical over 8 bases. The CDR3 is made up of 16 amino acids. V was clipped by 1 base and J by 6 bases; unmatched bases: 9. Germline lookup yields CDR1 SGHDN and CDR2 FVKESK. As DNA, the CDR3 is TGTGCCAGCAGCCAAGGTCCTCAGGGGGCGGCGGATACGCAGTATTTT. This gives the protein CASSQGPQGAADTQYF.

The genes are TRBV7-3 and TRBJ2-2; D gene uncertain. CDR1 and CDR2 from the germline V gene are SGHTA and FQGTGA. The V end lost 2 bases, the J end lost 4 bases, and 8 bases lay between the germline ends. The CDR3 spans 14 residues. The CDR3 here is CASSLGLLTGELFF. CDR3 DNA: TGTGCCAGCAGCTTAGGGCTGCTCACCGGGGAGCTGTTTTTT.

The chain is built from TRBV15 and TRBJ1-1; 7 bases agree with TRBD1. The V segment lost 6 bases and the J segment 0 bases; nucleotides outside the gene matches: 7. The CDR3 covers 15 residues. Germline CDR1 and CDR2: LNHNV and YYDKDF (reference sequence). CDR3 in DNA: TGTGCCACCAGAGGGAGGACAGGAATGAACACTGAAGCTTTCTTT. Translating gives CATRGRTGMNTEAFF.